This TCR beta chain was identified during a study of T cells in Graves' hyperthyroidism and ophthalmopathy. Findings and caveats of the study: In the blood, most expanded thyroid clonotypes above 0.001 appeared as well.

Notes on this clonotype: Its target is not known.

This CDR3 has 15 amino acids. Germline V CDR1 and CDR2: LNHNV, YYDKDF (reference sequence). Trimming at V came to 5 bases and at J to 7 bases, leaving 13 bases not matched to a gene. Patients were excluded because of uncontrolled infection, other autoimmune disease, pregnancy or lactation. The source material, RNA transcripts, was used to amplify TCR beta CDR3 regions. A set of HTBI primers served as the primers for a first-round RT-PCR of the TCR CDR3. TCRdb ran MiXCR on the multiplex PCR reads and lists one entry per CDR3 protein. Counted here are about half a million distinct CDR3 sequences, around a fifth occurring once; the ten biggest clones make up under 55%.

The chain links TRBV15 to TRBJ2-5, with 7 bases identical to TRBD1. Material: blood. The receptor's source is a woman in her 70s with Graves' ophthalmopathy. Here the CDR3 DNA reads TGTGCCACCAGCCCCGGCGGACAGGTGAGGCGGACCCAGTACTTC. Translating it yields CATSPGGQVRRTQYF.